This entry concerns a single T cell receptor beta chain. This sample stems from a study of blood T cell repertoires in COVID-19. In the study overall: The samples span acute and convalescent COVID-19 from the United States, Italy and Spain.

Sequencing used immunoSEQ multiplex PCR; TCRdb keeps in-frame clones, though not all of them. The table records 200,000 to 250,000 clones, about four fifths of them present only once. V was clipped by 4 bases and J by 4 bases; unmatched bases: 10. The CDR3 consists of 16 residues. Per germline, CDR1 SGHNT and CDR2 YYREEE (reference sequence). Seattle's cohort entered during active infection and was followed longitudinally. The sample comprised peripheral blood. The chain combines TRBV5-4 with TRBJ2-1; 8 bases are a match to TRBD1. This clonotype originated in a woman of 80 years or more with COVID-19, enrolled during active disease. The CDR3 coding sequence is TGTGCCAGCAGCGCGAGAGACAGGGGAGGTTACAATGAGCAGTTCTTC. It encodes CASSARDRGGYNEQFF.